The source of this T cell receptor (beta chain) is a study of shared clonotypes between healthy human individuals (dated by TCRdb to the early 2020s). Looking at the study overall: The cohort included three men and a couple of women between 18 and 49 years of age. Leukapheresis yielded between about 0.85 and 10 billion PBMCs per donor. To increase sequencing depth and limit assay-specific biases, different laboratories used diverse techniques to prepare libraries and sequence TCR repertoires. The study deeply sequenced blood TCR repertoires of five healthy adults to estimate repertoire size and the extent of clonotype sharing between individuals. For each donor, three plates each were used for CD4 naive and CD4 memory, two plates were used for CD8 naive, and one plate was used for CD8 memory.

Using the deep immunoSEQ assay, TCR CDR3 regions were amplified from genomic DNA by multiplex PCR. Extracted genomic DNA from each cell subset was spread evenly across all wells of several immunoSEQ 96-well plates, with each plate serving as a replicate. For sorted subsets, each replicate PCR was loaded with roughly 200 ng genomic DNA, equivalent to 32,000 or so T cell genomes. The purified libraries were quantified using a Qubit 3.0 fluorometer, sized with a Bioanalyzer 2100, and then quantified again using the KAPA Library Quantification kit. Each immunoSEQ 96-well plate was sequenced on its own single-read 150-cycle Illumina NextSeq 550 flow cell. The source study handled its data this way. Because the immunoSEQ output held only junctional sequences and lacked quality scores, the filtering could not match the filtering applied to full-length reads. Sequences were annotated with PyIR, a Python wrapper for IgBLAST v1.9, and V/J genes and CDR3 were assigned using IMGT germline references. Reads with weak V/J assignments (E-value above 1e-6), missing CDR3, stop codons, out-of-frame junctions, or ambiguous translated residues were removed. V3J clonotypes were defined as sequences sharing an identical inferred V gene, J gene, and CDR3 amino acid sequence. Percentage overlap between repertoires was computed as shared unique clonotypes divided by the size of the smaller repertoire. Three approaches were used to assess repertoire richness: RTK rarefaction, the Chao1 estimator, and Recon v2.1 estimates of unobserved clonotypes. OLGA was used to compute generation probabilities for all TCRbeta clonotypes that the gDNA method yielded from a handful of donors. The table was pulled from immuneACCESS by TCRdb, which kept in-frame rearrangements only. Such tables lose some clones; where checked, under half of the loss comes from unresolved V genes, and the rest has no known cause. Clone size and the V and J calls come from that table; the DNA yielded D and trimming. The sample profile shows 2 million or so clones; approximately 94% of them were found once. About 1.1% of the sample comes from the top ten.

CD8 naive samples were CD45RO-negative cells positively selected for CCR7, giving a CD45RA+CCR7+ population that excluded TemRA cells. Donors were healthy HIV-negative adults with no recently reported acute infections or vaccinations. Only Caucasian adults living in Nashville, Tennessee, USA were represented among the donors. Blood was obtained by leukapheresis, after which PBMCs were separated by Ficoll-Histopaque density gradient centrifugation and cryopreserved in liquid nitrogen vapor phase. Analytical flow cytometry was used to check the purity and quantity of every magnetically sorted T cell population. Genomic DNA was isolated from every sorted fraction and measured by UV absorbance on a Nanodrop 2000c. V has 2 bases trimmed and J has 3 bases trimmed; junction bases matching no gene number 14. Taken from cysteine to phenylalanine, the CDR3 has 19 residues. Only the CDR3 region is kept as DNA, spanning 57 bases read in frame from base 1. CDR1 and CDR2 were assigned from the germline V gene (reference sequence) as PRHDT and FYEKMQ.

Points on this clone: The clone's antigen remains unknown. Base qualities are not recorded, but no much larger clone differs from it by a single base.

Here is what the overall study found, with its caveats: The small number of donors limited the genetic and exposure-history diversity represented. Naive subsets generally had larger estimated clonotype richness than memory subsets did. Incomplete sequencing was indicated by rarefaction of sorted-subset datasets, despite the large sequencing depth. When several donors were compared, the shared fraction of clonotypes was 5% to 6.5% for naive CD4, over 3% for naive CD8, 2% to 2.5% for memory CD4, and 0.3% to 0.5% for memory CD8. Sampling was limited to blood, and TCR repertoires in tissue likely differ from TCR repertoires in blood. Based on pairwise subsampling, the degree of clonotype sharing among donors was expected to be affected by sequencing depth. Higher generation probabilities were observed for clonotypes shared by all four sorted-subset donors than for non-shared clonotypes.

This receptor chain uses TRBV13 and TRBJ2-2; TRBD1 aligns with 8 central bases. The material sequenced was naive CD8+ T cells sorted from blood. Per the publication, the cell subset or site label means: CD45RA+CCR7+. The clonotype was recovered from a man between 18 and 35 years old in good health. CDR3 reads: CASSLRGLQGVKDTGELFF. The DNA sequence is TGTGCCAGCAGCTTAAGGGGATTACAGGGGGTGAAGGACACCGGGGAGCTGTTTTTT.